The clone carrying this T cell receptor beta chain has more than one count but fewer than ten. The sample comes from a study of tumor-infiltrating lymphocytes in oesophageal squamous cell carcinoma. In germline, CDR1 is SGHTA, CDR2 FQGNSA. The CDR3 length is 14 residues. The germline V and J ends were trimmed by 7 bases and 2 bases, with 14 bases remaining between them. Using its own MiXCR run on the PCR reads, TCRdb lists one record per CDR3 protein. The sample carries about 13,000 distinct CDR3 sequences, approximately 50% recorded once. The origin of this receptor is a male donor with esophageal squamous cell carcinoma. The chain is built from TRBV7-2 and TRBJ2-5; D possibly corresponds to TRBD2 (6 bases). What was sequenced was esophageal tumor tissue. CDR3 in DNA: TGTGCCAGCACAAAGCCGCGGGGACAAGAGACCCAGTACTTC. Its protein is CASTKPRGQETQYF.